One and the same sample provided the 21 T cell receptor beta chains below, sequenced in a study of T cells after yellow fever vaccination. TCRdb reanalysed the 5' RACE reads using MiXCR and keeps one entry per CDR3 protein. The profile shows hundreds of thousands of distinct CDR3 sequences, around a sixth of them singletons. This material consisted of PBMCs, taken before the yellow fever booster vaccination. These receptors originate from a man between 18 and 35 years old who received the YFV17D yellow fever vaccine.

This clonotype appeared a few times. The CDR3: CATSDPGIGGEQFF. In nucleotides, the CDR3 is TGTGCCACCAGTGATCCCGGGATCGGAGGTGAGCAGTTCTTC. This chain connects TRBV24-1 to TRBJ2-1; TRBD2 is a possible D gene (5 bases). The CDR3 loop spans 14 amino acids. The germline CDR1 and CDR2 sequences are KGHDR and SFDVKD. V was trimmed by 3 bases and J by 9 bases, leaving 14 bases between them.

The chain couples TRBV4-2 to TRBJ2-1; 10 bases map to TRBD2. V trimming: 2 bases; J trimming: 8 bases; junction bases outside the gene matches: 3. Looked up from germline, CDR1 is LGHNA and CDR2 is YNFKEQ. The CDR3 sequence is 14 residues long. CDR3 protein: CASSQPSGGDEQFF. DNA of the CDR3: TGTGCCAGCAGCCAACCTAGCGGGGGCGATGAGCAGTTCTTC.

Only a few counts were recorded for this clonotype. The J gene is TRBJ2-5, the V gene TRBV6-2 or TRBV6-3; D gene ambiguous. The ends were cut back, 7 bases at V and 5 bases at J, with 8 bases in the middle. The CDR3 runs to 11 residues. Germline V gene data show CDR1 as MNHEY and CDR2 as SVGEGT. The CDR3 nucleotides read TGTGCCAGCACTGAGTGGGAGACCCAGTACTTC. It yields the protein CASTEWETQYF.

The CDR3 sequence: CAWRLFGTSGENEQYF. The CDR3 coding sequence is TGTGCCTGGAGATTGTTCGGGACTAGCGGGGAAAACGAGCAGTACTTC. The rearrangement uses TRBV30 and TRBJ2-7, with TRBD2 identical over 13 bases. J was trimmed by 5 bases and V by 3 bases; bases with no gene match: 10. This CDR3 has 16 residues. Germline CDR1 GTSNPN, CDR2 SVGIG (reference sequence).

This clonotype showed up just a few times. The rearrangement links TRBV7-2 to TRBJ2-5; TRBD2 matches 10 bases. The CDR3 loop spans 15 amino acids. From germline, CDR1 is SGHTA and CDR2 FQGNSA. The V and J ends lost 5 bases and 3 bases, in that order; junction bases with no gene match: 6. The CDR3 sequence is CASSGWTSGKETQYF. The DNA of the CDR3 is TGTGCCAGCAGCGGGTGGACTAGCGGAAAAGAGACCCAGTACTTC.

The chain combines TRBV4-2 with TRBJ1-2; D unresolved. The CDR3 runs to 13 residues. V was shortened by 0 bases and J by 4 bases, with 6 bases between the two germline ends. Germline V gene sequence: CDR1 LGHNA, CDR2 YNFKEQ. The CDR3 here is CASSQDRPYGYTF. CDR3 coding DNA: TGTGCCAGCAGCCAAGATCGGCCCTATGGCTACACCTTC.

The CDR3 region is CASNPAGTGTGNTGELFF. In DNA, the CDR3 is TGTGCCAGCAACCCTGCAGGAACCGGGACAGGGAACACCGGGGAGCTGTTTTTT. The rearrangement joins TRBV28 to TRBJ2-2; the match to TRBD1 covers 8 bases. The CDR3 has 18 amino acids. The junction had 14 bases not matched to a gene; V was cut back by 7 bases and J by 1 base. CDR1 MDHEN and CDR2 SYDVKM come from the germline V gene.

The CDR3 DNA is TGTGCCAGCGCTAACCTGGGGCGGGGGGAAGATACGCAGTATTTT. As protein: CASANLGRGEDTQYF. J is TRBJ2-3 and V is TRBV28, with 8 bases fitting TRBD2. The CDR3 extends over 15 amino acids. Trimming cost V 8 bases and J 5 bases; bases outside gene matches: 12. CDR1 and CDR2 (germline): MDHEN, SYDVKM.

At least ten counts were recorded for this clonotype. The chain combines TRBV20-1 with TRBJ2-4; TRBD2 might be the D (6 bases). V gave up 3 bases and J gave up 3 bases, with 12 bases separating them. CDR1 and CDR2 from the germline V gene are DFQATT and SNEGSKA (reference sequence). CDR3 length equals 14 residues. The DNA of the CDR3 is TGCAGTGCTAGGGAGGGGTTGGTCAAAAACATTCAGTACTTC. This translates into CSAREGLVKNIQYF.

The chain couples TRBV29-1 to TRBJ2-5; possibly TRBD1 or TRBD2 for D (5 bases each). This CDR3 region has 12 residues. Trimming removed 7 bases at V and 1 base at J, with 10 bases between. Germline CDR1 is SQVTM and CDR2 is ANQGSEA. The CDR3 loop reads CSADGAQETQYF. Written as DNA, the CDR3 is TGCAGCGCCGACGGGGCCCAAGAGACCCAGTACTTC.

This clonotype showed up many times. The rearrangement uses TRBV6-1 and TRBJ2-1, with TRBD1 matching over 7 bases. Losses at the gene ends were 6 bases for V and 7 bases for J; bases not matched to a gene: 12. CDR1 is MNHNS, CDR2 SASEGT, per germline. The CDR3 runs to 15 residues. The CDR3: CASSSNQQGLNEQFF. CDR3 DNA: TGTGCCAGCAGCTCAAACCAACAGGGGTTGAATGAGCAGTTCTTC.

The chain is built from TRBV6-5 and TRBJ2-7; D call uncertain. The ends were cut back, 0 bases at V and 10 bases at J, with 7 bases in the middle. The CDR3 extends over 11 amino acids. Germline CDR1 is MNHEY and CDR2 is SVGAGI. CDR3 coding DNA: TGTGCCAGCAGTTACTCGAAGTACCAGTACTTC. This codes for CASSYSKYQYF.

The J gene is TRBJ1-4, the V gene TRBV10-3; D is unclear. Germline CDR1 and CDR2: ENHRY and SYGVKD. V lost 0 bases, J lost 2 bases, and 10 bases lay in between. This CDR3 is 16 amino acids long. The CDR3 bases are TGTGCCATCAGTGAGTCGACTGGGAGGACTAATGAAAAACTGTTTTTT. Translating gives CAISESTGRTNEKLFF.

This CDR3 is CASSLGQQHYGYTF. The CDR3 nucleotides read TGTGCCAGCAGCTTAGGTCAACAACACTATGGCTACACCTTC. The V call is TRBV7-2, the J call TRBJ1-2; D gene uncertain. Germline V gene data show CDR1 as SGHTA and CDR2 as FQGNSA. There are 14 residues in the CDR3. V was clipped by 1 base and J by 3 bases, with 9 bases between them.

In this sample, this clonotype turned up a few times. This chain connects TRBV20-1 to TRBJ1-5, with D possibly matching TRBD1 (6 bases). Trimming pared 7 bases from V and 0 bases from J, leaving 10 bases between. CDR1 DFQATT and CDR2 SNEGSKA come from the germline V gene (reference sequence). This CDR3 is built from 13 residues. CDR3 in amino acids: CSGAGASNQPQHF. The CDR3 coding sequence is TGCAGTGGGGCAGGGGCTAGCAATCAGCCCCAGCATTTT.

The CDR3: CASSDRRLNEQYF. DNA for the CDR3: TGCGCCAGCAGTGACCGACGTTTGAACGAGCAGTACTTC. The chain couples TRBV4-3 to TRBJ2-7, with D hard to call. The germline V and J ends were trimmed by 6 bases and 5 bases, with 14 bases remaining between them. In germline, CDR1 is LGHNA, CDR2 YSLEER. This CDR3 is 13 amino acids long.

This clonotype came up a few times. The rearrangement uses TRBV6-2 or TRBV6-3 and TRBJ2-5, with D uncertain. Germline V gene data show CDR1 as MNHEY and CDR2 as SVGEGT. CDR3 length: 14 amino acids. The V end lost 4 bases, the J end lost 2 bases, and 11 bases lay between the germline ends. This CDR3 reads CASSSRRAQETQYF. Here the CDR3 DNA reads TGTGCCAGCAGTTCTAGACGGGCGCAAGAGACCCAGTACTTC.

This clonotype was found a few times. The V gene is TRBV7-2, the J gene TRBJ1-5; D is uncertain. The V end lost 4 bases, the J end lost 2 bases, and 12 bases lay between the germline ends. This CDR3 is 15 amino acids long. The V gene's germline CDR1 is SGHTA and CDR2 FQGNSA. CDR3 DNA: TGTGCCAGCAGCTCAGGTTTTTTAGGCAATCAGCCCCAGCATTTT. This gives the protein CASSSGFLGNQPQHF.

This clonotype was seen many times. The chain carries TRBV12-3 or TRBV12-4 and TRBJ2-1; 8 positions agree with TRBD1. V was clipped by 3 bases and J by 5 bases; unmatched bases: 3. The CDR3 sequence is 14 residues long. The CDR3 DNA reads TGTGCCAGCAGTTTCAGGGGGCTCGACAATGAGCAGTTCTTC. It yields the protein CASSFRGLDNEQFF.

The chain couples TRBV7-6 to TRBJ2-3; D ambiguous. V was cut by 5 bases and J by 4 bases, with 13 bases left in between. CDR1 is SGHVS, CDR2 FNYEAQ, per germline. The CDR3 sequence is 14 residues long. As DNA, the CDR3 is TGTGCCAGCAGCCCTGGCCCCCCCCCAGATACGCAGTATTTT. Residues: CASSPGPPPDTQYF.

This clonotype was recorded a few times. The chain recombines TRBV7-9 with TRBJ1-5; D is uncertain. Germline CDR1 reads SEHNR; CDR2 reads FQNEAQ (reference sequence). V was pared by 0 bases and J by 3 bases, with 3 bases between. The CDR3 runs 13 residues. The CDR3 DNA reads TGTGCCAGCAGCTTAGCGCTCAATCAGCCCCAGCATTTT. This translates into CASSLALNQPQHF.